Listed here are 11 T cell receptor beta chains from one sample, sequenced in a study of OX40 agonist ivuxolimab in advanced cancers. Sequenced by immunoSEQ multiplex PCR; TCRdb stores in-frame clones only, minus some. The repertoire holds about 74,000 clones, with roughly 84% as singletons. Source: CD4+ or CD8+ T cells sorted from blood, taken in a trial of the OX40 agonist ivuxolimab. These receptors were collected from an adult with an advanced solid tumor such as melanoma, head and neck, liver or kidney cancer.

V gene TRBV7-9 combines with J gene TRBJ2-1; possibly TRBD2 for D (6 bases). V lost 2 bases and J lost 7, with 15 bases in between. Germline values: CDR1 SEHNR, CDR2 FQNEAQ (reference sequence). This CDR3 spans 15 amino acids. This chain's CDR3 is CASSLMVGGRNEQFF. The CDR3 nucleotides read TGTGCCAGCAGCTTAATGGTCGGGGGAAGGAATGAGCAGTTCTTC.

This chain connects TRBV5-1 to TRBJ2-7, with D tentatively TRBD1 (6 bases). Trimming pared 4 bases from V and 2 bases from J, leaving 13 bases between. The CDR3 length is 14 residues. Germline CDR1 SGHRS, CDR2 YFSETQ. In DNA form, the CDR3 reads TGCGCCAGCAGCCGGGACACTCTTACCTACGAGCAGTACTTC. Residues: CASSRDTLTYEQYF.

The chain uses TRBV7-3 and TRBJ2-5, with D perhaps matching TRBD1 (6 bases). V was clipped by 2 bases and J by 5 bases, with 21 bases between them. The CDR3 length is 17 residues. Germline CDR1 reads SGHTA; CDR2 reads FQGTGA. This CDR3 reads CASSLLARGAQSETQYF. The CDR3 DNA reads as TGTGCCAGCAGCTTACTAGCCAGGGGCGCCCAAAGTGAGACCCAGTACTTC.

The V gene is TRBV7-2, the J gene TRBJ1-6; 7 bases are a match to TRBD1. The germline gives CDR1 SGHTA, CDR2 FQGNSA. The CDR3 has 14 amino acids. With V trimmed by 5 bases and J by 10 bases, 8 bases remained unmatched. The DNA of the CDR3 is TGTGCCAGCAGCCCTACAGGGGAGCGATCACCCCTCCACTTT. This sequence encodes CASSPTGERSPLHF. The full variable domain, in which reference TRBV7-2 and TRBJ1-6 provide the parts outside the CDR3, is GAGVSQSPSNKVTEKGKDVELRCDPISGHTALYWYRQSLGQGLEFLIYFQGNSAPDKSGLPSDRFSAERTGGSVSTLTIQRTQQEDSAVYLCASSPTGERSPLHFGNGTRLTVT.

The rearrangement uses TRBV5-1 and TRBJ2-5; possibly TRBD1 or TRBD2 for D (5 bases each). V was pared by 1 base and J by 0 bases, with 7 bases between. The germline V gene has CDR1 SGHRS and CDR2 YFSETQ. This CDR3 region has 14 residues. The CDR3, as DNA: TGCGCCAGCAGCTTGCGGGGCTACCAAGAGACCCAGTACTTC. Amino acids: CASSLRGYQETQYF.

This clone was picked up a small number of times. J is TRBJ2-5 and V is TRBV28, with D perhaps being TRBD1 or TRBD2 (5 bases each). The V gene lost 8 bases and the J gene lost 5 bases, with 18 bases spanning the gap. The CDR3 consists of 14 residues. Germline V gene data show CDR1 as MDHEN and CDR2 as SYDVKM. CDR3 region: CASGGQDGEETQYF. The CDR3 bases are TGTGCCAGCGGGGGTCAGGATGGAGAGGAGACCCAGTACTTC.

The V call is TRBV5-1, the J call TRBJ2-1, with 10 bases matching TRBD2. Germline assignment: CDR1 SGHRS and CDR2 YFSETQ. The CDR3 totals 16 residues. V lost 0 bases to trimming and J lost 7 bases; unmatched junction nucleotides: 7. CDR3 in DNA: TGCGCCAGCAGCTTGGTGGTGGGACTAGCGTCGAATGAGCAGTTCTTC. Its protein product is CASSLVVGLASNEQFF. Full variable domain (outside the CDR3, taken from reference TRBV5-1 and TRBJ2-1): KAGVTQTPRYLIKTRGQQVTLSCSPISGHRSVSWYQQTPGQGLQFLFEYFSETQRNKGNFPGRFSGRQFSNSRSEMNVSTLELGDSALYLCASSLVVGLASNEQFFGPGTRLTVL.

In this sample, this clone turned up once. This CDR3 reads CASSSGLADTGELFF. CDR3 sequence (DNA): TGTGCCAGCAGCTCGGGACTAGCAGACACCGGGGAGCTGTTTTTT. The rearrangement joins TRBV7-7 to TRBJ2-2, with 9 bases matching TRBD2. The CDR3 totals 15 residues. Germline assignment: CDR1 SSHAT and CDR2 FNYEAQ (reference sequence). V lost 4 bases and J lost 3; bases outside the gene matches: 3.

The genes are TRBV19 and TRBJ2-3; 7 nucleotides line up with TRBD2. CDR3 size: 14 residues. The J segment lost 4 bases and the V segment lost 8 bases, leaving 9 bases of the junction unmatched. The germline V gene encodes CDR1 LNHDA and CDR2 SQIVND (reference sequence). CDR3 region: CASQTSLVSDTQYF. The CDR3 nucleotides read TGTGCCAGTCAGACTAGCCTAGTTTCAGATACGCAGTATTTT. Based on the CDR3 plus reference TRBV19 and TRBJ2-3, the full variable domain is DGGITQSPKYLFRKEGQNVTLSCEQNLNHDAMYWYRQDPGQGLRLIYYSQIVNDFQKGDIAEGYSVSREKKESFPLTVTSAQKNPTAFYLCASQTSLVSDTQYFGPGTRLTVL.

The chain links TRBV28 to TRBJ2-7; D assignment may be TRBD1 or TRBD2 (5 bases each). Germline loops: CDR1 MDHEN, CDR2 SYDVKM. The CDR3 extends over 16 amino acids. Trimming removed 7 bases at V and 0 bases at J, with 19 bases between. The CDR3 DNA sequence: TGTGCCAGCACCTCGGCCTGGGGACGAAGCTCCTACGAGCAGTACTTC. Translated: CASTSAWGRSSYEQYF. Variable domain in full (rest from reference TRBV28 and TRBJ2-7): DVKVTQSSRYLVKRTGEKVFLECVQDMDHENMFWYRQDPGLGLRLIYFSYDVKMKEKGDIPEGYSVSREKKERFSLILESASTNQTSMYLCASTSAWGRSSYEQYFGPGTRLTVT.

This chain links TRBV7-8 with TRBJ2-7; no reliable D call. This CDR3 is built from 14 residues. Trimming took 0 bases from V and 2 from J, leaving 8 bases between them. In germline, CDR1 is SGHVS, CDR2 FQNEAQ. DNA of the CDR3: TGTGCCAGCAGCTTAGCCCAGCAGCCCTACGAGCAGTACTTC. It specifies CASSLAQQPYEQYF.